These 30 T cell receptor beta chains originate from one sample sequenced in a study of long-term antiretroviral therapy in people with HIV. A v3.0 immunoSEQ assay was performed at survey level. Sequenced by immunoSEQ multiplex PCR; TCRdb stores in-frame clones only, minus some. The sample shows 30,000 to 40,000 clones, around 94% of them seen only once. Specimen: unsorted PBMCs, collected approximately 5 years after starting antiretroviral therapy. These receptors came from a woman between 45 and 65 years old with HIV.

This sequence joins TRBV19 and TRBJ2-7, with 12 bases lining up with TRBD1. Germline CDR1 and CDR2: LNHDA and SQIVND (reference sequence). This CDR3 has 16 amino acids. J was trimmed by 2 bases and V by 4 bases; bases with no gene match: 6. The CDR3 is CASSTLRDRGPYEQYF. The DNA for the CDR3 is TGTGCCAGTAGTACCCTTCGGGACAGGGGGCCCTACGAGCAGTACTTC.

The V and J genes are TRBV30 and TRBJ1-1; D ambiguous. This CDR3 is built from 10 residues. The V end was cut by 1 base, the J end by 7 bases, with 4 bases between. CDR1 is GTSNPN, CDR2 SVGIG, per germline (reference sequence). Here the CDR3 DNA reads TGTGCCTGGAGTGAGGGTGAAGCTTTCTTT. This encodes CAWSEGEAFF.

The rearrangement uses TRBV6-5 and TRBJ2-3; D possibly matches TRBD1 or TRBD2 (6 bases each). Trimming cost V 2 bases and J 0 bases, with 12 bases left between them. Germline CDR1 is MNHEY and CDR2 is SVGAGI. The length of the CDR3 is 16 residues. The CDR3 is CASSYSEGGSTDTQYF. The DNA for the CDR3 is TGTGCCAGCAGTTACAGTGAGGGGGGAAGCACAGATACGCAGTATTTT.

This rearrangement joins TRBV5-5 to TRBJ2-5; 7 nucleotides match TRBD2. CDR3 length equals 15 residues. V was pared by 5 bases and J by 4 bases, with 11 bases of the junction left unmatched. Germline CDR1 reads SGHKS; CDR2 reads YYEKEE (reference sequence). CDR3 region: CASSIPGGGGETQYF. The CDR3 bases are TGTGCCAGCAGTATTCCGGGGGGAGGTGGAGAGACCCAGTACTTC. Full variable domain (missing parts from reference TRBV5-5 and TRBJ2-5): DAGVTQSPTHLIKTRGQQVTLRCSPISGHKSVSWYQQVLGQGPQFIFQYYEKEERGRGNFPDRFSARQFPNYSSELNVNALLLGDSALYLCASSIPGGGGETQYFGPGTRLLVL.

The chain recombines TRBV15 with TRBJ2-1; TRBD1 agrees at 9 bases. The CDR3 runs to 15 residues. Germline V gene sequence: CDR1 LNHNV, CDR2 YYDKDF (reference sequence). J was trimmed by 10 bases and V by 6 bases; bases with no gene match: 13. In DNA form, the CDR3 reads TGTGCCACCAGGGGGATGGGACAGGGTAGTAAGGAGCAGTTCTTC. Its protein product is CATRGMGQGSKEQFF.

This sequence joins TRBV5-6 and TRBJ1-2, with 7 nucleotides matching TRBD1. This CDR3 contains 15 residues. The germline V gene has CDR1 SGHDT and CDR2 YYEEEE. V lost 4 bases and J lost 4; bases outside the gene matches: 10. The CDR3 DNA sequence: TGTGCCAGCAGCCTATGGGACAGATCATTCTATGGCTACACCTTC. It codes for CASSLWDRSFYGYTF. Full variable domain (missing parts from reference TRBV5-6 and TRBJ1-2): DAGVTQSPTHLIKTRGQQVTLRCSPKSGHDTVSWYQQALGQGPQFIFQYYEEEERQRGNFPDRFSGHQFPNYSSELNVNALLLGDSALYLCASSLWDRSFYGYTFGSGTRLTVV.

This rearrangement joins TRBV7-3 to TRBJ1-2; 10 bases align to TRBD1. V lost 6 bases to trimming and J lost 8 bases; unmatched junction nucleotides: 18. The CDR3 length is 17 residues. Germline CDR1 reads SGHTA; CDR2 reads FQGTGA. The chain's CDR3 is CASSHTPQSGTGVGYTF. The CDR3 DNA reads as TGTGCCAGCAGTCACACCCCCCAATCCGGGACAGGGGTCGGCTACACCTTC.

J is TRBJ1-2 and V is TRBV10-3; D unresolved. Germline V lookup: CDR1 ENHRY, CDR2 SYGVKD. The V and J ends lost 3 bases and 2 bases respectively, with 13 bases between them. The CDR3 consists of 15 residues. In nucleotides, the CDR3 is TGTGCCATCAGTGACACAGATATCTCAAACTATGGCTACACCTTC. Amino acid sequence: CAISDTDISNYGYTF.

The genes are TRBV6-6 and TRBJ2-1, with 10 bases fitting TRBD2. Looked up from germline, CDR1 is MNHNY and CDR2 is SVGAGI (reference sequence). The CDR3 totals 15 residues. V lost 7 bases, J lost 8 bases, and 11 bases stayed unmatched. The CDR3 reads CASTRGLAGADEQFF. DNA of the CDR3: TGTGCCAGCACTAGGGGGCTAGCGGGGGCCGATGAGCAGTTCTTC.

The chain links TRBV19 to TRBJ1-4, with a tentative D call TRBD1 (6 bases). There are 14 residues in the CDR3. Germline CDR1 and CDR2: LNHDA and SQIVND (reference sequence). The ends were cut back, 2 bases at V and 7 bases at J, with 11 bases in the middle. CDR3 sequence reads: CASSIPGAGEKLFF. The CDR3 nucleotides read TGTGCCAGTAGTATACCAGGGGCGGGTGAAAAACTGTTTTTT.

The V gene is TRBV11-3, the J gene TRBJ2-3, with 9 bases identical to TRBD2. V was pared by 1 base and J by 4 bases, with 6 bases of the junction left unmatched. The CDR3 extends over 16 amino acids. Germline loops: CDR1 SGHNT, CDR2 YENEEA. This CDR3 reads CASSLGASGVADTQYF. CDR3 nucleotide sequence: TGTGCCAGCAGCTTAGGGGCTAGCGGGGTGGCAGATACGCAGTATTTT.

V gene TRBV9 combines with J gene TRBJ1-5; no clear D. V was cut by 0 bases and J by 0 bases, with 10 bases left in between. The CDR3 consists of 16 residues. Per germline, CDR1 SGDLS and CDR2 YYNGEE. CDR3 residues: CASSVGADYSNQPQHF. The CDR3 DNA reads as TGTGCCAGCAGCGTAGGGGCGGACTATAGCAATCAGCCCCAGCATTTT.

The chain recombines TRBV6-1 with TRBJ2-5, with 10 bases fitting TRBD1. The CDR3 has 16 amino acids. CDR1 is MNHNS and CDR2 is SASEGT in the germline V gene. Losses at the gene ends were 3 bases for V and 4 bases for J; bases not matched to a gene: 8. The CDR3 reads CASSDTSGTGAETQYF. CDR3 bases: TGTGCCAGCAGTGACACCTCCGGGACAGGGGCAGAGACCCAGTACTTC.

The chain combines TRBV6-5 with TRBJ2-4; no definite D call. The V and J ends lost 0 bases and 6 bases respectively, with 6 bases between them. The CDR3 length is 13 residues. Germline CDR1 is MNHEY and CDR2 is SVGAGI. CDR3 nucleotides: TGTGCCAGCAGTTACTCGGCGAGAAACATTCAGTACTTC. This gives the protein CASSYSARNIQYF.

The chain has TRBV7-2 and TRBJ2-3; D tentatively fits TRBD1 or TRBD2 (7 bases each). V was shortened by 8 bases and J by 6 bases, with 21 bases between the two germline ends. Germline V gene lookup returns CDR1 SGHTA and CDR2 FQGNSA. The CDR3 has 15 amino acids. As DNA, the CDR3 is TGTGCCAGCCCCCCAGGGGGGGGTCCATCGGATACGCAGTATTTT. Translating it yields CASPPGGGPSDTQYF.

This chain joins TRBV6-1 and TRBJ2-7; D is unresolved. The length of the CDR3 is 13 residues. The germline gives CDR1 MNHNS, CDR2 SASEGT. V was shortened by 6 bases and J by 5 bases, with 14 bases between the two germline ends. This CDR3 is CASRYIPPNEQYF. CDR3 nucleotide sequence: TGTGCCAGCAGATACATCCCCCCTAACGAGCAGTACTTC.

This chain connects TRBV5-6 to TRBJ2-5; possibly TRBD1 for D (7 bases). Looked up from germline, CDR1 is SGHDT and CDR2 is YYEEEE. V was clipped by 3 bases and J by 2 bases, with 11 bases between them. The CDR3 loop spans 14 amino acids. The CDR3 loop is CASSWGDRQETQYF. The DNA for the CDR3 is TGTGCCAGCAGCTGGGGGGACAGACAAGAGACCCAGTACTTC.

The rearrangement links TRBV11-3 to TRBJ1-6, with a possible D match to TRBD1 (6 bases). CDR3 size: 14 residues. Deletions cut 5 bases from V and 7 bases from J, with 12 bases between. Germline V gene data show CDR1 as SGHNT and CDR2 as YENEEA. CDR3 region: CASSEGEYNSPLHF. CDR3 coding DNA: TGTGCCAGCAGCGAGGGGGAATACAATTCACCCCTCCACTTT. Full variable domain (missing parts from reference TRBV11-3 and TRBJ1-6): EAGVVQSPRYKIIEKKQPVAFWCNPISGHNTLYWYLQNLGQGPELLIRYENEEAVDDSQLPKDRFSAERLKGVDSTLKIQPAELGDSAVYLCASSEGEYNSPLHFGNGTRLTVT.

CDR3 DNA: TGTGCCTGGAGAACGAACACTGAAGCTTTCTTT. This sequence encodes CAWRTNTEAFF. The chain has TRBV30 and TRBJ1-1; D call uncertain. The CDR3 has 11 residues. The germline V and J ends were trimmed by 3 bases and 1 base, with 3 bases remaining between them. Germline CDR1 reads GTSNPN; CDR2 reads SVGIG (reference sequence).

This clone was recorded once. The chain combines TRBV27 with TRBJ1-2; TRBD1 aligns across 10 bases. The CDR3 extends over 14 amino acids. V lost 6 bases and J lost 7; bases outside the gene matches: 8. CDR1 MNHEY and CDR2 SMNVEV come from the germline V gene (reference sequence). CDR3 sequence (DNA): TGTGCCAGCAGGGCCCCCGGGACAGGGGTTGGCTACACCTTC. Translated: CASRAPGTGVGYTF.

V gene TRBV7-3 combines with J gene TRBJ2-6, with D unresolved. The CDR3 extends over 15 amino acids. The V gene lost 2 bases and the J gene lost 0 bases, with 5 bases spanning the gap. Germline CDR1 SGHTA, CDR2 FQGTGA. CDR3 in DNA: TGTGCCAGCAGCTTAGACTCCTCTGGGGCCAACGTCCTGACTTTC. Residues: CASSLDSSGANVLTF.

This chain joins TRBV5-1 and TRBJ2-3; the match to TRBD2 covers 11 bases. Germline V gene data show CDR1 as SGHRS and CDR2 as YFSETQ. With V trimmed by 7 bases and J by 0 bases, 1 base remained unmatched. CDR3 length: 14 amino acids. The CDR3 DNA is TGCGCCAGCCTAGCGGGGGGAAGCACAGATACGCAGTATTTT. Its protein product is CASLAGGSTDTQYF.

The chain carries TRBV4-1 and TRBJ2-7; a possible D gene is TRBD2 (6 bases). Deletions cut 3 bases from V and 7 bases from J, with 13 bases between. This CDR3 is 13 amino acids long. CDR1 is MGHRA and CDR2 is YSYEKL in the germline V gene. CDR3 in DNA: TGCGCCAGCAGCCACTCGGAGGGCTCGGAGCAGTACTTC. Translating it yields CASSHSEGSEQYF.

This clone came up a few times. The rearrangement links TRBV5-6 to TRBJ2-1; D is unclear. Trimming left V 4 bases short and J 5 bases short, with 10 bases between. The CDR3 consists of 13 residues. CDR1 and CDR2 from the germline V gene are SGHDT and YYEEEE. The CDR3 sequence is CASSPQFDNEQFF. CDR3 bases: TGTGCCAGCAGCCCCCAATTCGACAATGAGCAGTTCTTC. The full variable domain, with the rest looked up from reference TRBV5-6 and TRBJ2-1, is DAGVTQSPTHLIKTRGQQVTLRCSPKSGHDTVSWYQQALGQGPQFIFQYYEEEERQRGNFPDRFSGHQFPNYSSELNVNALLLGDSALYLCASSPQFDNEQFFGPGTRLTVL.

The V call is TRBV7-8, the J call TRBJ1-2; TRBD1 might be the D (5 bases). In germline, CDR1 is SGHVS, CDR2 FQNEAQ. The V end was cut by 0 bases, the J end by 5 bases, with 16 bases between. The length of the CDR3 is 16 residues. The CDR3 coding sequence is TGTGCCAGCAGCTTAGCTGGGGCAGGGAAGGAGTATGGCTACACCTTC. It is translated as CASSLAGAGKEYGYTF.

This clone was recorded once. The V call is TRBV6-5, the J call TRBJ2-3; D remains unclear. The ends were cut back, 7 bases at V and 5 bases at J, with 10 bases in the middle. Germline V CDR1 and CDR2: MNHEY, SVGAGI. The CDR3 extends over 12 amino acids. CDR3 in amino acids: CASTSSGDTQYF. CDR3 DNA: TGTGCCAGCACCTCGTCGGGAGATACGCAGTATTTT.

V and J are TRBV28 and TRBJ1-2, with D possibly matching TRBD1 (6 bases). In germline, CDR1 is MDHEN, CDR2 SYDVKM. Deletions cut 3 bases from V and 8 bases from J, with 16 bases between. This CDR3 is built from 14 residues. The DNA of the CDR3 is TGTGCCAGCAGTTTGAGGCAGGGGTGGGAGGGCTACACCTTC. Protein: CASSLRQGWEGYTF.

This chain joins TRBV21-1 and TRBJ1-3; the D call in the table, TRBD1, was not verified against the DNA. TRBV21-1 is labeled a pseudogene. The CDR3 is 17 amino acids. The CDR3 coding sequence is TGTGCCAGCAGCTCCCCTTGGGCAGGCAACTCTGGAAACACCATATATTTT. It encodes CASSSPWAGNSGNTIYF.

The CDR3, as DNA: TGTGCCAGCAGTGAAAGGGCAGGAAGCTATGGCTACACCTTC. This sequence encodes CASSERAGSYGYTF. The rearrangement joins TRBV6-1 to TRBJ1-2; D uncertain. This CDR3 region has 14 residues. The V gene lost 2 bases and the J gene lost 4 bases, with 11 bases spanning the gap. Germline assignment: CDR1 MNHNS and CDR2 SASEGT.

The rearrangement uses TRBV6-6 and TRBJ2-5, with TRBD2 matching over 10 bases. J lost 2 bases, V lost 6 bases, and 9 bases had no gene match. Germline V gene data show CDR1 as MNHNY and CDR2 as SVGAGI (reference sequence). The CDR3 consists of 16 residues. The CDR3 loop reads CASSLPLAGTQETQYF. The CDR3 DNA reads as TGTGCCAGCAGCCTCCCACTAGCGGGGACTCAAGAGACCCAGTACTTC.